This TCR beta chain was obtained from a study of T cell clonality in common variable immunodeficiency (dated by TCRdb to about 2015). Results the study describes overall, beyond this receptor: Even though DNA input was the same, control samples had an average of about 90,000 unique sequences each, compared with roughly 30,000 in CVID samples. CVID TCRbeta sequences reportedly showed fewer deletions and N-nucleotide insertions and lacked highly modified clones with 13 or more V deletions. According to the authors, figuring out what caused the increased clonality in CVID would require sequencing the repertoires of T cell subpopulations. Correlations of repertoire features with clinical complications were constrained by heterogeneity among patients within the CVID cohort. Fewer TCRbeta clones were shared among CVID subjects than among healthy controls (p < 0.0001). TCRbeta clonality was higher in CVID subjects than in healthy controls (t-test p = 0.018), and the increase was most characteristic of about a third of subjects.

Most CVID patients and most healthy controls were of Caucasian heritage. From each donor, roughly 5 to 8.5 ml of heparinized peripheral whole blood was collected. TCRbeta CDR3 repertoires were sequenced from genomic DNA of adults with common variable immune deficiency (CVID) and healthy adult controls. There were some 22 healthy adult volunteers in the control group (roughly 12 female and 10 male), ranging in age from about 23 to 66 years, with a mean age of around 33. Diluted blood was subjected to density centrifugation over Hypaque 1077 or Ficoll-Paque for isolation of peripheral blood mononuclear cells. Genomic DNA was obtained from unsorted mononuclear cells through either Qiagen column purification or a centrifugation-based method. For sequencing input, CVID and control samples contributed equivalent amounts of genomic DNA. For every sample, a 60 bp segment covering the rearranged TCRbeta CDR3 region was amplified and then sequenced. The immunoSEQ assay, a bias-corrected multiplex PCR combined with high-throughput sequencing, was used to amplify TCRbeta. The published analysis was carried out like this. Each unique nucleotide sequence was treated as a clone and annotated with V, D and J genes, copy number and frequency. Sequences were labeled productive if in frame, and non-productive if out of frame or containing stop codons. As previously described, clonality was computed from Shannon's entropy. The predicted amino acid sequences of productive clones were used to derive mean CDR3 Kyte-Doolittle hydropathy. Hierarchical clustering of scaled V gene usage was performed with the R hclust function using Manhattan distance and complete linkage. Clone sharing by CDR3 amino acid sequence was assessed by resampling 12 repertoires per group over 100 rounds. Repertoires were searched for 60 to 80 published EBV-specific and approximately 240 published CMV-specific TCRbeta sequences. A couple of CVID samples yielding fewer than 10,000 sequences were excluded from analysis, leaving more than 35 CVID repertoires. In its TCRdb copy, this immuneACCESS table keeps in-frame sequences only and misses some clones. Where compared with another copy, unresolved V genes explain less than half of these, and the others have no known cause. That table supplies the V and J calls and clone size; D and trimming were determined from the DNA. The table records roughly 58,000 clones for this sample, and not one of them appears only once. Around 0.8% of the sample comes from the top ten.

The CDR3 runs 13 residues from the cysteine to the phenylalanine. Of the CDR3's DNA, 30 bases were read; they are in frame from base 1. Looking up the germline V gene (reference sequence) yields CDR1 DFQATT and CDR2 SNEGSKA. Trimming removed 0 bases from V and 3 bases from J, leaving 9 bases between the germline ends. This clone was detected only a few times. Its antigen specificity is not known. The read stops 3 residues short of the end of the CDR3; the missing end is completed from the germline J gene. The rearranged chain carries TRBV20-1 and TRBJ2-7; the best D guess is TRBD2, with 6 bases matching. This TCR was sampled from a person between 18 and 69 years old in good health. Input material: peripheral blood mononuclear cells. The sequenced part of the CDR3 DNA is TGCAGTGCTAGAGAGGCTAGCGACTACGAG. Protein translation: CSAREASDYE. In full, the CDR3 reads CSAREASDYEQYF.